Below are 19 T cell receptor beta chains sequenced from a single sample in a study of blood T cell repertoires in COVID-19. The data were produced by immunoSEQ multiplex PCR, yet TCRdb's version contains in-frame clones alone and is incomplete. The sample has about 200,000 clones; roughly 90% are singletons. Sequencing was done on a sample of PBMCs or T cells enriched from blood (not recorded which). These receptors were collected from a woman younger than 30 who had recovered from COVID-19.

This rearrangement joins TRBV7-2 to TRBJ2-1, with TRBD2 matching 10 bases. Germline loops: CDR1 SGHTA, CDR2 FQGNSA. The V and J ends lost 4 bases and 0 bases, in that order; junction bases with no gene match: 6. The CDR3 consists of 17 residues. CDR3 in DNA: TGTGCCAGCAGCTCTAGCGGGGGCCTGAGCTCCTACAATGAGCAGTTCTTC. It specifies CASSSSGGLSSYNEQFF.

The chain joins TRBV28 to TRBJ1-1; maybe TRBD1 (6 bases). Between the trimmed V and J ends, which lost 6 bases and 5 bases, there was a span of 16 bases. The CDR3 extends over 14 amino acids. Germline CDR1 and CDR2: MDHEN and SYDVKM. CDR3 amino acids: CASRGGPRKTEAFF. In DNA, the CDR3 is TGTGCCAGCAGAGGGGGTCCACGGAAAACTGAAGCTTTCTTT.

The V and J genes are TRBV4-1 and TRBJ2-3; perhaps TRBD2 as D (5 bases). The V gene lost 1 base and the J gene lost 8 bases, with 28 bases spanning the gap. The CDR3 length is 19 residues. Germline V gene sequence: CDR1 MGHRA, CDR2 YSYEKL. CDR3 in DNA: TGCGCCAGCAGCCAAGTGGCATTCGGGGTCTTTTTGGGTCGTGGTACGCAGTATTTT. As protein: CASSQVAFGVFLGRGTQYF.

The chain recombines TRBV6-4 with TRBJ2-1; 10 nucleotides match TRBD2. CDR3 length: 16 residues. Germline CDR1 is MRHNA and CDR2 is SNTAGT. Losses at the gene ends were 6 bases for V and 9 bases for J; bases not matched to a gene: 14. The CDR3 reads CASSESGGAGSGEQFF. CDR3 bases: TGTGCCAGCAGCGAAAGCGGGGGGGCCGGTAGTGGTGAGCAGTTCTTC.

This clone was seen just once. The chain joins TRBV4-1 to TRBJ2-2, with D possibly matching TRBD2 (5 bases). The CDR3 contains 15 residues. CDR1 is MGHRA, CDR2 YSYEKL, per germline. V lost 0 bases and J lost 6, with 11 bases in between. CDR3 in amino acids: CASSQESGWAGELFF. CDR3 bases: TGCGCCAGCAGCCAAGAATCGGGGTGGGCCGGGGAGCTGTTTTTT.

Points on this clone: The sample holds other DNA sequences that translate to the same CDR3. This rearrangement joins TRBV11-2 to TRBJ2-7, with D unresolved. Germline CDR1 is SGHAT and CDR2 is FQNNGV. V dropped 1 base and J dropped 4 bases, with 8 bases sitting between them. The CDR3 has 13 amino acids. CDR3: CASSLVAAYEQYF. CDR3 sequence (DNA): TGTGCCAGCAGCTTAGTCGCGGCGTACGAGCAGTACTTC.

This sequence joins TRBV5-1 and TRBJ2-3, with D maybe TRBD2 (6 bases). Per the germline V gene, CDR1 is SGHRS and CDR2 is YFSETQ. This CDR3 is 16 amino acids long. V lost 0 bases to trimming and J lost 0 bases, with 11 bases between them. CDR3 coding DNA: TGCGCCAGCAGCTTGGCAGGCGGGGCGAGCACAGATACGCAGTATTTT. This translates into CASSLAGGASTDTQYF.

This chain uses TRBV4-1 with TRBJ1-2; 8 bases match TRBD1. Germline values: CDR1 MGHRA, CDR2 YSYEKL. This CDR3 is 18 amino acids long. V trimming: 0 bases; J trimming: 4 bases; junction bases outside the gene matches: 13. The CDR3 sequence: CASSQDTGTGWQGYGYTF. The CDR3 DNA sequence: TGCGCCAGCAGCCAAGACACCGGGACAGGCTGGCAGGGCTATGGCTACACCTTC.

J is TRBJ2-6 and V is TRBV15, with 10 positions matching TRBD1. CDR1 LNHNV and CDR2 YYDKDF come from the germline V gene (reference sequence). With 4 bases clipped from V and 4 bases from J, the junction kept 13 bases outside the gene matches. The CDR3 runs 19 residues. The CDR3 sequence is CATSTSTGTGVDGANVLTF. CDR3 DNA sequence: TGTGCCACCAGCACTTCAACCGGGACAGGGGTAGACGGGGCCAACGTCCTGACTTTC.

The CDR3: CASSQDRQGAGYGYTF. DNA for the CDR3: TGTGCCAGCAGCCAAGATCGACAGGGGGCAGGTTATGGCTACACCTTC. This sequence joins TRBV4-2 and TRBJ1-2, with 10 bases lining up with TRBD1. Germline V CDR1 and CDR2: LGHNA, YNFKEQ. This CDR3 comprises 16 residues. The ends lost 0 bases at V and 5 bases at J; junction bases unmatched: 6.

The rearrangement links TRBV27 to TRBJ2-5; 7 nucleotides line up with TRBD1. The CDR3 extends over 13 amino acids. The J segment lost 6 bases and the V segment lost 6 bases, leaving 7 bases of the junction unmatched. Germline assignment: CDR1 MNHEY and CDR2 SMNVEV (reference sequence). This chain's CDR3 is CASSLTGLKTQYF. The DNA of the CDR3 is TGTGCCAGCAGCCTGACAGGGCTAAAGACCCAGTACTTC.

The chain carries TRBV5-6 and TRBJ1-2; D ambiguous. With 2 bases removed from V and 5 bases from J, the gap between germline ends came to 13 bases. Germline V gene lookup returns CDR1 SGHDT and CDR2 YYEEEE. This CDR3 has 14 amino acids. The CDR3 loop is CASSFGVGDYGYTF. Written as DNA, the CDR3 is TGTGCCAGCAGCTTTGGGGTGGGAGATTATGGCTACACCTTC. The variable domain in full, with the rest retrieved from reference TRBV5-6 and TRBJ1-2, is DAGVTQSPTHLIKTRGQQVTLRCSPKSGHDTVSWYQQALGQGPQFIFQYYEEEERQRGNFPDRFSGHQFPNYSSELNVNALLLGDSALYLCASSFGVGDYGYTFGSGTRLTVV.

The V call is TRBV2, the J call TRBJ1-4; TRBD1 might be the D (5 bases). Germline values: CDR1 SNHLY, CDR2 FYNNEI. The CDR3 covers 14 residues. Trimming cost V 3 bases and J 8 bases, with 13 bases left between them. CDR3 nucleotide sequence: TGTGCCAGCAGTGAGGGGCTCCGTAGCGAAAAACTGTTTTTT. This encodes CASSEGLRSEKLFF.

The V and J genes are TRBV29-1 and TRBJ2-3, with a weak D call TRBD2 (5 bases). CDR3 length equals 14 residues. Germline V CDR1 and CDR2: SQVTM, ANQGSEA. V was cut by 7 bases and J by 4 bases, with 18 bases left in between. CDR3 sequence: CSARRPGIADTQYF. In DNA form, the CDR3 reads TGCAGCGCCCGCCGGCCGGGGATTGCAGATACGCAGTATTTT.

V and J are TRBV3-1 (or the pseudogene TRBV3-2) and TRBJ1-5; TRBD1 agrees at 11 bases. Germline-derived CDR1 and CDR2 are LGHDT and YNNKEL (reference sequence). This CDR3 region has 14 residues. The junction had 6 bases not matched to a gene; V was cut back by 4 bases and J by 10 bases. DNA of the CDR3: TGTGCCAGCAGCCTCGACGGGACAGGGGGACCCCAGCATTTT. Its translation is CASSLDGTGGPQHF.

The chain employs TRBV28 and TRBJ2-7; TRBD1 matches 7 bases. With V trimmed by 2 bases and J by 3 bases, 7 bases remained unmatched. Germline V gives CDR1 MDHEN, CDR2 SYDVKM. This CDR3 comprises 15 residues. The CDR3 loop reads CASSLAGTANYEQYF. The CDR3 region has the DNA TGTGCCAGCAGTTTAGCCGGGACAGCAAACTACGAGCAGTACTTC.

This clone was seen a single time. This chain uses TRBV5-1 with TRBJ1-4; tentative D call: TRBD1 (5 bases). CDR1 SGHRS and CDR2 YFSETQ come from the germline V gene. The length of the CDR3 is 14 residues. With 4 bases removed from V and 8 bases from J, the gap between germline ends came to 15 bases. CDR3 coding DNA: TGCGCCAGCAGCATGGCGGGGAGGGGAGAAAAACTGTTTTTT. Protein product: CASSMAGRGEKLFF.

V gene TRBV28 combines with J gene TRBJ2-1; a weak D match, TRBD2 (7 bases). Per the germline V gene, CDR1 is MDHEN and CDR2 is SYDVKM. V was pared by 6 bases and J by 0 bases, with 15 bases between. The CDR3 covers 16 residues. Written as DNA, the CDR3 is TGTGCCAGCAGGGGCGGGGGCCTGAGCTCCTACAATGAGCAGTTCTTC. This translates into CASRGGGLSSYNEQFF. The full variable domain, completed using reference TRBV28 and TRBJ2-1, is DVKVTQSSRYLVKRTGEKVFLECVQDMDHENMFWYRQDPGLGLRLIYFSYDVKMKEKGDIPEGYSVSREKKERFSLILESASTNQTSMYLCASRGGGLSSYNEQFFGPGTRLTVL.

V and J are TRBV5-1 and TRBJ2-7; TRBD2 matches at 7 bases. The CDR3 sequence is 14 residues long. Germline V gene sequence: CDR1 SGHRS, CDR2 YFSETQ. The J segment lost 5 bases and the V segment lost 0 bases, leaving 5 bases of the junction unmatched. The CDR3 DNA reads TGCGCCAGCAGCTTGGGACTAGCAGTCAACGAGCAGTACTTC. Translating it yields CASSLGLAVNEQYF.